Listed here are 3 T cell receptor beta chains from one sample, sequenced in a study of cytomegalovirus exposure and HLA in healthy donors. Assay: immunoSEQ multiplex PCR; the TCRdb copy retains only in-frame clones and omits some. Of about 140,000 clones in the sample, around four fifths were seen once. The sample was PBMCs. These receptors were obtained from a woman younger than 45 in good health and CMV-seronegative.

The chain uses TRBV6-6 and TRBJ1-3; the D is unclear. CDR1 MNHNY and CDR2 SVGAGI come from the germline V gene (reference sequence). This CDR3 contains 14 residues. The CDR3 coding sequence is TGTGCGGGTCGGGGAGGGAACTCTGGAAACACCATATATTTT. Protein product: CAGRGGNSGNTIYF.

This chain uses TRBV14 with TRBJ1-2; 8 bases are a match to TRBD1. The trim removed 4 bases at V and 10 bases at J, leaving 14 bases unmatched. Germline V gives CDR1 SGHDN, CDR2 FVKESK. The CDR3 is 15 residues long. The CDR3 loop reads CASSPLGGTGYNYTF. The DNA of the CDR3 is TGTGCCAGCAGCCCCCTGGGGGGGACAGGCTATAACTACACCTTC. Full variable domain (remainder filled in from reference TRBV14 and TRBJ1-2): EAGVTQFPSHSVIEKGQTVTLRCDPISGHDNLYWYRRVMGKEIKFLLHFVKESKQDESGMPNNRFLAERTGGTYSTLKVQPAELEDSGVYFCASSPLGGTGYNYTFGSGTRLTVV.

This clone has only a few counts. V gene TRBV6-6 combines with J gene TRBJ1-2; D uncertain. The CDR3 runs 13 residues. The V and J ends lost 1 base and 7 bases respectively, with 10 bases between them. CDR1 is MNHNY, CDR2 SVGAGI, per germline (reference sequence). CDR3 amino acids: CASSYLSAAGYTF. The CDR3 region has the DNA TGTGCCAGCAGTTACTTAAGCGCGGCTGGCTACACCTTC.